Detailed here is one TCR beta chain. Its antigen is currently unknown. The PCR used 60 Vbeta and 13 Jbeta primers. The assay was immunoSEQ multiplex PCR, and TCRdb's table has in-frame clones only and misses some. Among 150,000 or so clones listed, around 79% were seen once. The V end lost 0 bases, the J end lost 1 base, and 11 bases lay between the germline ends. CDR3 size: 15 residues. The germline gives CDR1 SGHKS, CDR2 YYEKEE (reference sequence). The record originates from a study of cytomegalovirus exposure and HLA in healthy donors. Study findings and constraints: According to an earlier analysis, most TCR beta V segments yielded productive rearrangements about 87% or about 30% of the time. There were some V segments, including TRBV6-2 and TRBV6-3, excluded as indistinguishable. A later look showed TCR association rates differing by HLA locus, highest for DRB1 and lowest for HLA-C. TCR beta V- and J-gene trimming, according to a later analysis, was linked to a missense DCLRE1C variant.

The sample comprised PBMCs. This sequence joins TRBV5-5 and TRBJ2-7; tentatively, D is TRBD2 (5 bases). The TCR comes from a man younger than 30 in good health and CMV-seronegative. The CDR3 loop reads CASSLVPSGSYEQYV. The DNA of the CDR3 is TGTGCCAGCAGCTTGGTCCCGTCGGGGTCCTACGAGCAGTACGTC.